One and the same sample provided the 3 T cell receptor beta chains below, sequenced in a study of cytomegalovirus exposure and HLA in healthy donors (dated 2017 in TCRdb). To prepare the library, the immunoSEQ multiplex PCR assay was applied. A mixture of 60 forward primers for TCR Vbeta segments and 13 reverse primers for TCR Jbeta segments was used in the multiplex PCR. The immuneACCESS repertoire file appears here via TCRdb, limited to in-frame rearrangements. These files lack a portion of the clones; in checked studies, under half of the deficit traces to unresolved V genes, and the cause of the others is not known. This sample is represented by around 200,000 clones; about 69% of them were singletons. The top ten clones comprise approximately 5% of the sample. Sequenced input: PBMCs. The origin of the receptors is a man aged 30 to 39 in good health and CMV-seropositive.

This clone was seen a handful of times. This rearrangement joins TRBV9 to TRBJ1-1, with D possibly TRBD1 on 5 matching bases. CDR3 length: 15 amino acids. V lost 4 bases and J 3 bases, leaving 16 bases between the germline ends. Germline lookup yields CDR1 SGDLS and CDR2 YYNGEE. The CDR3 coding sequence is TGTGCCAGCAGCCCCCGGGGGGAATGGGACACTGAAGCTTTCTTT. It codes for CASSPRGEWDTEAFF.

The V call is TRBV7-8, the J call TRBJ2-3; D remains ambiguous. Germline V gives CDR1 SGHVS, CDR2 FQNEAQ. The CDR3 covers 14 residues. V lost 7 bases, J lost 0 bases, and 11 bases lay in between. DNA for the CDR3: TGTGCCAGCATCTTGGGCTCGAGCACAGATACGCAGTATTTT. Translating gives CASILGSSTDTQYF.

The chain links TRBV19 to TRBJ2-5, with 7 nucleotides matching TRBD2. V lost 10 bases and J lost 5; bases outside the gene matches: 7. The CDR3 covers 12 residues. In germline, CDR1 is LNHDA, CDR2 SQIVND (reference sequence). Here the CDR3 reads CATGPAGETQYF. The DNA of the CDR3 is TGTGCCACGGGACCAGCGGGGGAGACCCAGTACTTC.